The entry below gives a single T cell receptor (beta chain) sequence along with its context. In the PCR, 60 Vbeta and 13 Jbeta primers were used. Generated by immunoSEQ multiplex PCR, the TCRdb table keeps only in-frame clones and is missing some. The sample carries about 140,000 clones, 70% to 80% recorded once. The source of the sample is a study of cytomegalovirus exposure and HLA in healthy donors. This sequence was found in a woman aged 45 to 65 in good health and CMV-seropositive. Sample: PBMCs.

CDR3 residues: CASKDRGIGGQPQHF. CDR3 nucleotides: TGCGCCAGCAAAGACAGGGGAATAGGTGGTCAGCCCCAGCATTTT. This chain uses TRBV10-1 with TRBJ1-5, with 8 bases that match TRBD1. The germline V gene has CDR1 WNHNN and CDR2 SYGVQD (reference sequence). The CDR3 totals 15 residues. V was clipped by 7 bases and J by 6 bases; unmatched bases: 11.